Listed below are T cell receptor beta chains from one sample, sequenced in a study of shared clonotypes between healthy human individuals. Only in-frame clones appear in the TCRdb table, and some are missing; sequencing was by immunoSEQ multiplex PCR. The sample consists of some 800,000 clones, approximately 92% of them appearing once. The sample was naive CD8+ T cells sorted from blood. These receptors were collected from a young man in good health. CDR3s include the opening cysteine and the closing phenylalanine or tryptophan. Fields, in order: V gene, CDR3 length, D gene, clone size, J gene, CDR3 DNA, CDR3 protein. A D gene is named only where the DNA matches it firmly. The size field is filled for only some rows; it gives once, few, many or a size class.

V gene: TRBV15; CDR3 length: 16; D gene: -; clone size: -; J gene: TRBJ2-3; CDR3 DNA: TGTGCCACCAGTAGACTAGGCTTCCAAGGGGCAGATACGCAGTATTTT; CDR3 protein: CATSRLGFQGADTQYF
V gene: TRBV6-5; CDR3 length: 15; D gene: -; clone size: -; J gene: TRBJ2-1; CDR3 DNA: TGTGCCAGCAGTTACACGGGGCCGACCCCCACCGAGCAGTTCTTC; CDR3 protein: CASSYTGPTPTEQFF
V gene: TRBV7-9; CDR3 length: 15; D gene: -; clone size: few; J gene: TRBJ1-1; CDR3 DNA: TGTGCCAGCAGCACCTCGACAGGCATGAACACTGAAGCTTTCTTT; CDR3 protein: CASSTSTGMNTEAFF
V gene: TRBV11-2; CDR3 length: 17; D gene: -; clone size: -; J gene: TRBJ2-7; CDR3 DNA: TGTGCCAGCAGCTTAGGCAGAGTCGAAGAGGGGGTTGGCGAGCAGTACTTC; CDR3 protein: CASSLGRVEEGVGEQYF
V gene: TRBV9; CDR3 length: 14; D gene: TRBD1; clone size: -; J gene: TRBJ2-5; CDR3 DNA: TGTGCCAGCAGCGTGACAGGGAACCAAGAGACCCAGTACTTC; CDR3 protein: CASSVTGNQETQYF
V gene: TRBV9; CDR3 length: 17; D gene: -; clone size: -; J gene: TRBJ2-1; CDR3 DNA: TGTGCCAGCAGCCAGGAGGGGGACAGCGGCTCCTACAATGAGCAGTTCTTC; CDR3 protein: CASSQEGDSGSYNEQFF
V gene: TRBV29-1; CDR3 length: 14; D gene: TRBD2; clone size: -; J gene: TRBJ2-3; CDR3 DNA: TGCAGCGTGGAGGGACTAGTAGGGACAGATACGCAGTATTTT; CDR3 protein: CSVEGLVGTDTQYF
V gene: TRBV2; CDR3 length: 15; D gene: TRBD2; clone size: once; J gene: TRBJ2-7; CDR3 DNA: TGTGCCAGCACTGGACTGGGGCGGGGGGCCTACGAGCAGTACTTC; CDR3 protein: CASTGLGRGAYEQYF
V gene: TRBV4-3; CDR3 length: 13; D gene: -; clone size: -; J gene: TRBJ2-7; CDR3 DNA: TGCGCCAGCAGCCAAGAGGCGGGGATCGAGCAGTACTTC; CDR3 protein: CASSQEAGIEQYF
V gene: TRBV9; CDR3 length: 15; D gene: -; clone size: -; J gene: TRBJ2-6; CDR3 DNA: TGTGCCAGCAGCGTAGGGAGGTTAGGGTCCAACGTCCTGACTTTC; CDR3 protein: CASSVGRLGSNVLTF
V gene: TRBV6-1; CDR3 length: 12; D gene: -; clone size: -; J gene: TRBJ2-7; CDR3 DNA: TGTGCCAGCAGTGAGGTAGTGGGCGAGCAGTACTTC; CDR3 protein: CASSEVVGEQYF